This T cell receptor (beta chain) stems from a study of blood T cell repertoires in COVID-19. Across the study: The samples span acute and convalescent COVID-19 from the United States, Italy and Spain.

The germline V and J ends were trimmed by 3 bases and 0 bases, with 11 bases remaining between them. Germline V gives CDR1 GTSNPN, CDR2 SVGIG (reference sequence). The CDR3 totals 14 residues. Libraries were prepared by immunoSEQ multiplex PCR; TCRdb keeps only in-frame clonotypes and omits some of them. This sample yields fewer than 250,000 clones, of which approximately 90% are seen a single time; 1.5% to 2% belongs to the top ten. This receptor was identified in a man between 65 and 80 years old with acute or convalescent COVID-19. J is TRBJ1-1 and V is TRBV30, with D unclear. Sequencing was carried out using peripheral blood. The DNA of the CDR3 is TGTGCCTGGAGACACGGGTTAGTGAACACTGAAGCTTTCTTT. This codes for CAWRHGLVNTEAFF.